One sample yielded the 24 T cell receptor beta chains listed below, sequenced in a study of identical twins. In TCRdb, the 5' RACE reads were re-called with MiXCR into one record per CDR3 protein. The data hold fewer than 550,000 distinct CDR3 sequences, with around 15% observed a single time. These data are also associated with another study on yellow fever vaccine responses in identical twins.

Sequencing was carried out using CD4+ T cells sorted from blood. These receptors came from a woman aged 18-30 years in good health.

The chain links TRBV5-6 to TRBJ2-5, with TRBD1 matching over 9 bases. Germline assignment: CDR1 SGHDT and CDR2 YYEEEE. J was trimmed by 5 bases and V by 1 base; bases with no gene match: 6. This CDR3 has 15 residues. Written as DNA, the CDR3 is TGTGCCAGCAGCTTGCTACAGGGGGCTGGGGAGACCCAGTACTTC. Residues: CASSLLQGAGETQYF.

This clonotype has only a few counts. The chain employs TRBV12-3 or TRBV12-4 and TRBJ2-1; no firm D call. This CDR3 has 14 amino acids. V was pared by 3 bases and J by 2 bases, with 8 bases between. The CDR3 nucleotides are TGTGCCAGCAGTTTGGGCCTTACCTACAATGAGCAGTTCTTC. Translated, it gives CASSLGLTYNEQFF.

The V gene is TRBV6-5, the J gene TRBJ1-1; 8 positions match TRBD1. Germline V lookup: CDR1 MNHEY, CDR2 SVGAGI. J gave up 5 bases and V 2 bases, and 7 bases lay outside the gene matches. The CDR3 runs to 15 residues. CDR3 loop: CASSYQNRGSTEAFF. Written as DNA, the CDR3 is TGTGCCAGCAGTTACCAGAACAGGGGGAGTACTGAAGCTTTCTTT.

V usage is TRBV12-3 or TRBV12-4 and J usage is TRBJ2-1; D tentatively reads TRBD1 or TRBD2 (7 bases each). The CDR3 length is 14 residues. V lost 5 bases and J 10 bases, leaving 18 bases between the germline ends. The CDR3 DNA reads as TGTGCCAGCAGTAAAATGACAGGGAGGGACGAGCAGTTCTTC. Translating it yields CASSKMTGRDEQFF.

This clonotype was seen a handful of times. The chain couples TRBV20-1 to TRBJ2-1; 9 nucleotides match TRBD1. Per the germline V gene, CDR1 is DFQATT and CDR2 is SNEGSKA (reference sequence). V shed 6 bases and J 2 bases; nucleotides not matched to a gene: 5. CDR3 length: 14 amino acids. CDR3 loop: CSAGTGFPYNEQFF. For the CDR3, the DNA is TGCAGTGCCGGGACAGGGTTTCCCTACAATGAGCAGTTCTTC.

The V gene is TRBV20-1, the J gene TRBJ2-3; D unresolved. V was pared by 5 bases and J by 6 bases, with 12 bases between. Germline loops: CDR1 DFQATT, CDR2 SNEGSKA (reference sequence). The CDR3 loop spans 12 amino acids. CDR3 DNA: TGCAGTGCTGACCGATTCACGGATACGCAGTATTTT. Translating it yields CSADRFTDTQYF.

The genes are TRBV6-1 and TRBJ2-3; 8 bases fit TRBD2. CDR3 length: 15 residues. The junction had 6 bases not matched to a gene; V was cut back by 5 bases and J by 2 bases. The germline gives CDR1 MNHNS, CDR2 SASEGT. The chain's CDR3 is CASSPVRGATDTQYF. CDR3 DNA sequence: TGTGCCAGCAGTCCAGTGCGGGGGGCCACAGATACGCAGTATTTT.

A few counts support this clonotype. The V and J genes are TRBV5-1 and TRBJ1-1; TRBD1 aligns across 7 bases. Germline V gives CDR1 SGHRS, CDR2 YFSETQ. This CDR3 spans 12 amino acids. V trimming: 2 bases; J trimming: 9 bases; junction bases outside the gene matches: 4. The CDR3 protein is CASSLPGQKAFF. In DNA form, the CDR3 reads TGCGCCAGCAGCTTACCGGGACAGAAAGCTTTCTTT.

This clonotype was counted only a few times. The chain carries TRBV6-1 and TRBJ2-5; D remains unclear. The CDR3 runs to 12 residues. Germline V gene lookup returns CDR1 MNHNS and CDR2 SASEGT. V was cut by 1 base and J by 5 bases, with 5 bases left in between. CDR3 coding DNA: TGTGCCAGCAGTGAAGGTCCGGAGACCCAGTACTTC. Its protein is CASSEGPETQYF.

This clonotype was seen at least ten times. As DNA, the CDR3 is TGCGCCAGCAAGGGGGCCCCTCAAGAGACCCAGTACTTC. The encoded protein is CASKGAPQETQYF. The genes are TRBV5-1 and TRBJ2-5, with 7 bases aligning to TRBD1. Germline assignment: CDR1 SGHRS and CDR2 YFSETQ. The CDR3 length is 13 residues. The ends lost 6 bases at V and 2 bases at J; junction bases unmatched: 4. Full variable domain (rest looked up from reference TRBV5-1 and TRBJ2-5): KAGVTQTPRYLIKTRGQQVTLSCSPISGHRSVSWYQQTPGQGLQFLFEYFSETQRNKGNFPGRFSGRQFSNSRSEMNVSTLELGDSALYLCASKGAPQETQYFGPGTRLLVL.

This clonotype was counted a few times. The gene calls are TRBV28 and TRBJ2-6; the D gene is possibly TRBD1 (5 bases). Between the trimmed V and J ends, which lost 4 bases and 2 bases, there was a span of 6 bases. Germline-derived CDR1 and CDR2 are MDHEN and SYDVKM. The CDR3 length is 14 residues. The CDR3 nucleotides read TGTGCCAGCAGTTCAGGGACTGGGGCCAACGTCCTGACTTTC. It codes for CASSSGTGANVLTF.

V gene TRBV4-2 combines with J gene TRBJ2-5; D is unclear. CDR1 and CDR2 from the germline V gene are LGHNA and YNFKEQ. This CDR3 contains 13 residues. Trimming removed 2 bases at V and 5 bases at J, with 9 bases between. CDR3 in amino acids: CASSQSIVETQYF. CDR3 nucleotide sequence: TGTGCCAGCAGCCAAAGTATCGTCGAGACCCAGTACTTC.

This clonotype has more than one count but fewer than ten. The V call is TRBV27, the J call TRBJ1-1; no reliable D call. V lost 0 bases to trimming and J lost 0 bases, with 8 bases between them. This CDR3 region has 15 residues. Germline values: CDR1 MNHEY, CDR2 SMNVEV (reference sequence). In DNA, the CDR3 is TGTGCCAGCAGTTTATCGCAGGAACTGAACACTGAAGCTTTCTTT. Translated: CASSLSQELNTEAFF.

In this sample, this clonotype turned up a few times. The V and J genes are TRBV7-8 and TRBJ1-2, with a tentative D call TRBD1 (5 bases). Trimming shortened V by 1 base and J by 8 bases, and 11 bases separated the two germline ends. The CDR3 sequence is 13 residues long. The germline CDR1 and CDR2 sequences are SGHVS and FQNEAQ. The CDR3 sequence: CASSLDSGQGYTF. Written as DNA, the CDR3 is TGTGCCAGCAGCTTAGACTCAGGGCAGGGCTACACCTTC.

The chain is built from TRBV3-1 and TRBJ2-1; D possibly corresponds to TRBD2 (5 bases). V was trimmed by 3 bases and J by 8 bases, leaving 14 bases between them. The CDR3 length is 14 residues. The V gene's germline CDR1 is LGHDT and CDR2 YNNKEL (reference sequence). This chain's CDR3 is CASSHSAARDEQFF. The CDR3 DNA sequence: TGTGCCAGCAGCCACTCCGCGGCGCGGGATGAGCAGTTCTTC.

Of note for this clonotype: The junction departs from the called germline gene at one end, perhaps through a read error. The rearrangement joins TRBV14 to TRBJ1-6; D might be TRBD1 (5 bases). CDR3 size: 11 residues. CDR1 and CDR2 from the germline V gene are SGHDN and FVKESK. For the CDR3, the DNA is TGTGCCAGCAGCCCAGGGTCCGGTCTGCGCTTT. It translates to CASSPGSGLRF.

This clonotype was counted between two and nine times. V and J are TRBV20-1 and TRBJ1-1; the D is unclear. The length of the CDR3 is 12 residues. Trimming shortened V by 6 bases and J by 0 bases, and 8 bases separated the two germline ends. CDR1 and CDR2 (germline): DFQATT, SNEGSKA (reference sequence). CDR3 loop: CSAETVNTEAFF. The CDR3 coding sequence is TGCAGTGCCGAAACAGTGAACACTGAAGCTTTCTTT.

This clonotype occurred a few times. The rearrangement joins TRBV5-1 to TRBJ2-5, with D tentatively TRBD2 (5 bases). V gave up 4 bases and J gave up 5 bases, with 15 bases separating them. CDR1 is SGHRS, CDR2 YFSETQ, per germline. The CDR3 consists of 14 residues. The CDR3 bases are TGCGCCAGCAGCACCGGATCCCCGGGGGAGACCCAGTACTTC. Translation gives CASSTGSPGETQYF.

The J gene is TRBJ2-5, the V gene TRBV9, with a possible D match to TRBD2 (5 bases). Between the trimmed V and J ends, which lost 0 bases and 5 bases, there was a span of 11 bases. This CDR3 is built from 14 residues. The germline CDR1 and CDR2 sequences are SGDLS and YYNGEE. CDR3 amino acids: CASSVASSSETQYF. The CDR3 DNA sequence: TGTGCCAGCAGCGTAGCGTCTAGCTCCGAGACCCAGTACTTC.

This clonotype was found a few times. The chain links TRBV18 to TRBJ2-5; TRBD1 might be the D (6 bases). Germline CDR1 reads KGHSH; CDR2 reads LQKENI. The germline V and J ends were trimmed by 4 bases and 3 bases, with 9 bases remaining between them. The CDR3 is 13 residues long. In DNA, the CDR3 is TGTGCCAGCTCACTAAACAGGGAAGAGACCCAGTACTTC. It codes for CASSLNREETQYF.

V is TRBV24-1 and J is TRBJ2-5; D uncertain. V lost 4 bases and J lost 6, with 8 bases in between. Germline V lookup: CDR1 KGHDR, CDR2 SFDVKD. The CDR3 covers 12 residues. The CDR3 DNA sequence: TGTGCCACCAGTGAACCCGGGCAGACCCAGTACTTC. As protein: CATSEPGQTQYF.

Only a few counts were recorded for this clonotype. V usage is TRBV7-2 and J usage is TRBJ2-7; weak D call: TRBD1 (6 bases). The CDR3 is 14 amino acids. Germline V lookup: CDR1 SGHTA, CDR2 FQGNSA. V was pared by 5 bases and J by 2 bases, with 13 bases between. Here the CDR3 reads CASSIRTVPYEQYF. The CDR3 region has the DNA TGTGCCAGCAGCATCCGGACAGTACCCTACGAGCAGTACTTC.

This clonotype was observed many times. V and J are TRBV20-1 and TRBJ2-2; possible D gene TRBD2, 6 bases. Per the germline V gene, CDR1 is DFQATT and CDR2 is SNEGSKA (reference sequence). CDR3 length: 14 residues. The V gene lost 3 bases and the J gene lost 5 bases, with 13 bases spanning the gap. CDR3 region: CSARVGSGTGELFF. In DNA form, the CDR3 reads TGCAGTGCTAGGGTCGGGAGTGGTACCGGGGAGCTGTTTTTT.

The chain joins TRBV23-1 to TRBJ1-1; no clear D. TRBV23-1 is placed among ORFs of uncertain function. V gave up 5 bases and J gave up 9 bases, with 4 bases separating them. The length of the CDR3 is 9 residues. CDR3 protein: CASSSQAFF. The CDR3 DNA sequence: TGCGCCAGCAGTTCTCAAGCTTTCTTT.